Below are 26 T cell receptor beta chains sequenced from a single sample in a study of cytomegalovirus exposure and HLA in healthy donors. Clones were read by immunoSEQ multiplex PCR, and TCRdb kept only the in-frame ones, dropping some. The table shows about 73,000 clones, with 85% to 95% occurring only once. Sequenced material: PBMCs. The receptors stem from a man between 18 and 29 years old in good health and CMV-seronegative.

This chain connects TRBV7-2 to TRBJ1-1, with 7 bases that match TRBD1. J lost 9 bases, V lost 1 base, and 11 bases had no gene match. Germline V CDR1 and CDR2: SGHTA, FQGNSA. CDR3 length equals 15 residues. The CDR3 spells CASSLDGSQGYQAFF. The CDR3 DNA sequence: TGTGCCAGCAGCTTAGACGGGTCACAGGGGTACCAAGCTTTCTTT.

The chain has TRBV2 and TRBJ2-1; 7 bases match TRBD1. V lost 3 bases and J lost 7; bases outside the gene matches: 6. The CDR3 consists of 14 residues. Germline-derived CDR1 and CDR2 are SNHLY and FYNNEI. CDR3 nucleotides: TGTGCCAGCAGTGATACAGGGGTACAAAATGAGCAGTTCTTC. This sequence encodes CASSDTGVQNEQFF.

This clone was recorded only once. The chain combines TRBV5-4 with TRBJ2-2; D possibly corresponds to TRBD2 (7 bases). The length of the CDR3 is 16 residues. Germline CDR1 and CDR2: SGHNT and YYREEE (reference sequence). Trimming removed 7 bases from V and 11 bases from J, with 27 bases in between. CDR3 in amino acids: CASSGRGGARGGELFF. The CDR3 DNA follows: TGTGCCAGCTCGGGGCGTGGGGGGGCCCGGGGCGGAGAGCTGTTTTTT.

The rearrangement joins TRBV28 to TRBJ2-7; 11 bases align to TRBD1. CDR1 MDHEN and CDR2 SYDVKM come from the germline V gene. The J segment lost 3 bases and the V segment lost 6 bases, leaving 7 bases of the junction unmatched. The CDR3 runs to 15 residues. The CDR3 nucleotides are TGTGCCAGCAGCGCGCCGGGACAGGGGGTCTACGAGCAGTACTTC. Amino acid sequence: CASSAPGQGVYEQYF.

In this sample, this clone turned up a few times. The chain is built from TRBV6-5 and TRBJ2-2; 7 bases map to TRBD2. Germline CDR1 MNHEY, CDR2 SVGAGI. Trimming cost V 2 bases and J 4 bases; bases outside gene matches: 4. The CDR3 loop spans 15 amino acids. CDR3 protein: CASSYATSRTGELFF. CDR3 DNA: TGTGCCAGCAGTTACGCGACTAGCCGCACCGGGGAGCTGTTTTTT.

The V call is TRBV27, the J call TRBJ2-7; 8 positions match TRBD1. Germline V lookup: CDR1 MNHEY, CDR2 SMNVEV (reference sequence). Trimming took 4 bases from V and 3 from J; bases not matched to a gene: 11. The CDR3 spans 16 residues. The CDR3 sequence: CASSYLGQGIFYEQYF. The CDR3 DNA sequence: TGTGCCAGCAGTTACCTCGGACAGGGCATTTTCTACGAGCAGTACTTC.

V usage is TRBV2 and J usage is TRBJ1-2, with D uncertain. CDR1 is SNHLY and CDR2 is FYNNEI in the germline V gene. Between the trimmed V and J ends, which lost 10 bases and 3 bases, there was a span of 12 bases. The CDR3 sequence is 12 residues long. In DNA, the CDR3 is TGTGCCACCCCTGCGATAGACTATGGCTACACCTTC. Translation gives CATPAIDYGYTF.

The chain joins TRBV27 to TRBJ1-1, with D perhaps TRBD1 (5 bases). The CDR3 sequence is 14 residues long. Trimming stripped 6 bases from V and 1 base from J, with 12 bases between. Germline values: CDR1 MNHEY, CDR2 SMNVEV (reference sequence). The CDR3 DNA follows: TGTGCCAGCAGCTGGAGACAGACGAACACTGAAGCTTTCTTT. Translated, it gives CASSWRQTNTEAFF.

This rearrangement joins TRBV27 to TRBJ1-5; D is perhaps TRBD1 (5 bases). Per germline, CDR1 MNHEY and CDR2 SMNVEV (reference sequence). The CDR3 extends over 15 amino acids. Trimming shortened V by 9 bases and J by 0 bases, and 15 bases separated the two germline ends. The CDR3 protein is CASHTTGDSNQPQHF. The CDR3 coding sequence is TGTGCCAGTCATACTACAGGAGATAGCAATCAGCCCCAGCATTTT.

The rearrangement links TRBV4-1 to TRBJ2-5; TRBD2 matches 9 bases. Per the germline V gene, CDR1 is MGHRA and CDR2 is YSYEKL. The CDR3 has 17 residues. J gave up 0 bases and V 0 bases, and 5 bases lay outside the gene matches. The CDR3 loop is CASSQDRLADYQETQYF. Here the CDR3 DNA reads TGCGCCAGCAGCCAAGATCGACTAGCGGACTACCAAGAGACCCAGTACTTC.

This rearrangement joins TRBV28 to TRBJ2-7; TRBD1 agrees at 11 bases. The V segment lost 4 bases and the J segment 4 bases; nucleotides outside the gene matches: 9. The CDR3 spans 16 residues. The germline gives CDR1 MDHEN, CDR2 SYDVKM. In DNA, the CDR3 is TGTGCCAGCAGTTGGACCGGGACAGGGGGGAGTTACGAGCAGTACTTC. Its protein product is CASSWTGTGGSYEQYF.

This chain connects TRBV5-1 to TRBJ1-2, with 11 bases matching TRBD1. The CDR3 spans 16 residues. V shed 0 bases and J 3 bases; nucleotides not matched to a gene: 4. The germline gives CDR1 SGHRS, CDR2 YFSETQ. CDR3 bases: TGCGCCAGCAGCTTGGGCCGGGACAGGGGGGACTATGGCTACACCTTC. Translated: CASSLGRDRGDYGYTF.

The J gene is TRBJ1-1, the V gene TRBV7-9, with 9 bases that match TRBD1. J gave up 3 bases and V 0 bases, and 5 bases lay outside the gene matches. CDR1 and CDR2 from the germline V gene are SEHNR and FQNEAQ (reference sequence). CDR3 size: 16 residues. CDR3 in DNA: TGTGCCAGCAGCTTAGCCGGGACAGGGCCTGACACTGAAGCTTTCTTT. As protein: CASSLAGTGPDTEAFF.

The V gene is TRBV28, the J gene TRBJ1-2, with 9 nucleotides matching TRBD1. The CDR3 is 13 residues long. Trimming took 8 bases from V and 5 from J; bases not matched to a gene: 6. Germline lookup yields CDR1 MDHEN and CDR2 SYDVKM. In nucleotides, the CDR3 is TGTGCCAGCTCCGGGACAGGGCTGTATGGCTACACCTTC. It yields the protein CASSGTGLYGYTF.

The chain couples TRBV19 to TRBJ2-5, with 7 bases aligning to TRBD1. The CDR3 spans 13 residues. Germline CDR1 is LNHDA and CDR2 is SQIVND (reference sequence). Unmatched junction bases numbered 3, after V lost 3 bases and J lost 5 bases. CDR3: CASSMRGQETQYF. The CDR3 nucleotides read TGTGCCAGTAGTATGAGGGGGCAGGAGACCCAGTACTTC.

The chain has TRBV5-6 and TRBJ2-1, with D possibly matching TRBD1 (6 bases). The CDR3 runs 15 residues. V dropped 1 base and J dropped 2 bases, with 10 bases sitting between them. Germline assignment: CDR1 SGHDT and CDR2 YYEEEE. CDR3 in DNA: TGTGCCAGCAGCTTGCGGCGACAGGCCTACAATGAGCAGTTCTTC. Its translation is CASSLRRQAYNEQFF. Filled out from reference TRBV5-6 and TRBJ2-1, the complete variable domain reads DAGVTQSPTHLIKTRGQQVTLRCSPKSGHDTVSWYQQALGQGPQFIFQYYEEEERQRGNFPDRFSGHQFPNYSSELNVNALLLGDSALYLCASSLRRQAYNEQFFGPGTRLTVL.

The chain is built from TRBV6-1 and TRBJ2-5; 10 positions agree with TRBD2. In germline, CDR1 is MNHNS, CDR2 SASEGT. The length of the CDR3 is 16 residues. V dropped 4 bases and J dropped 5; count of bases not matched to a gene: 10. CDR3 in amino acids: CASSGSSGGPTETQYF. DNA for the CDR3: TGTGCCAGCAGTGGTTCTAGCGGGGGTCCCACGGAGACCCAGTACTTC.

V is TRBV9 and J is TRBJ1-1; no reliable D call. Per germline, CDR1 SGDLS and CDR2 YYNGEE. The CDR3 loop spans 15 amino acids. V was shortened by 3 bases and J by 1 base, with 13 bases between the two germline ends. The CDR3 is CASSARGNGNTEAFF. The CDR3 DNA is TGTGCCAGCAGCGCCCGGGGAAACGGGAACACTGAAGCTTTCTTT.

The chain carries TRBV10-3 and TRBJ2-1, with no clear D. Germline V CDR1 and CDR2: ENHRY, SYGVKD. There are 11 residues in the CDR3. V was cut by 6 bases and J by 10 bases, with 10 bases left in between. The CDR3 DNA reads as TGTGCCATCAGCGACATAGGCGAGCAGTTCTTC. Protein product: CAISDIGEQFF.

This chain uses TRBV29-1 with TRBJ2-7; 8 bases fit TRBD1. The V segment lost 4 bases and the J segment 3 bases; nucleotides outside the gene matches: 5. The length of the CDR3 is 13 residues. CDR1 is SQVTM, CDR2 ANQGSEA, per germline. The CDR3 sequence: CSVVSTGGYEQYF. CDR3 nucleotides: TGCAGCGTTGTATCTACAGGGGGCTACGAGCAGTACTTC.

This chain connects TRBV19 to TRBJ1-1; weak D call: TRBD1 (5 bases). Germline V CDR1 and CDR2: LNHDA, SQIVND (reference sequence). The CDR3 length is 14 residues. Trimming took 0 bases from V and 7 from J, leaving 12 bases between them. The chain's CDR3 is CASSIDHQTGEAFF. The CDR3 nucleotides are TGTGCCAGTAGTATAGATCATCAAACAGGTGAAGCTTTCTTT. Looking up the rest from reference TRBV19 and TRBJ1-1 gives the full variable domain: DGGITQSPKYLFRKEGQNVTLSCEQNLNHDAMYWYRQDPGQGLRLIYYSQIVNDFQKGDIAEGYSVSREKKESFPLTVTSAQKNPTAFYLCASSIDHQTGEAFFGQGTRLTVV.

V is TRBV5-4 and J is TRBJ2-5; 10 bases are a match to TRBD2. TRBJ2-7 matches the DNA end more closely, so the J call is doubtful. This CDR3 region has 15 residues. The germline V gene encodes CDR1 SGHNT and CDR2 YYREEE (reference sequence). The CDR3 nucleotides read TGTGCCAGCAGCTACGGGACTAGCGCCTCCTACGAGCAGTACTTC. Translated: CASSYGTSASYEQYF.

The J gene is TRBJ2-7, the V gene TRBV28, with 10 bases fitting TRBD2. This CDR3 has 14 residues. V trimming: 10 bases; J trimming: 0 bases; junction bases outside the gene matches: 6. Looked up from germline, CDR1 is MDHEN and CDR2 is SYDVKM. The CDR3 is CATKRGGSSYEQYF. The CDR3 nucleotides are TGTGCCACCAAGCGGGGGGGAAGCTCCTACGAGCAGTACTTC. The full variable domain, with the rest looked up from reference TRBV28 and TRBJ2-7, is DVKVTQSSRYLVKRTGEKVFLECVQDMDHENMFWYRQDPGLGLRLIYFSYDVKMKEKGDIPEGYSVSREKKERFSLILESASTNQTSMYLCATKRGGSSYEQYFGPGTRLTVT.

The chain links TRBV19 to TRBJ2-1; D remains ambiguous. CDR3 length: 13 residues. Germline CDR1 reads LNHDA; CDR2 reads SQIVND (reference sequence). The V and J ends lost 5 bases and 6 bases respectively, with 11 bases between them. CDR3 nucleotide sequence: TGTGCCAGTAGTCCCCGAGCCCCCAATGAGCAGTTCTTC. Translating gives CASSPRAPNEQFF.

The chain couples TRBV28 to TRBJ2-3; D possibly corresponds to TRBD2 (6 bases). This CDR3 region has 14 residues. The V gene lost 5 bases and the J gene lost 6 bases, with 15 bases spanning the gap. Per the germline V gene, CDR1 is MDHEN and CDR2 is SYDVKM. The CDR3 reads CASSPPPSADTQYF. CDR3 nucleotide sequence: TGTGCCAGCAGTCCCCCCCCTAGCGCGGATACGCAGTATTTT.

The V gene is TRBV6-6, the J gene TRBJ2-5; D uncertain. Trimming cost V 2 bases and J 1 base, with 14 bases left between them. CDR3 length: 16 amino acids. CDR1 is MNHNY, CDR2 SVGAGI, per germline (reference sequence). CDR3 residues: CASSYDTNRPQETQYF. CDR3 DNA: TGTGCCAGCAGTTACGACACCAACAGACCCCAAGAGACCCAGTACTTC.